This T cell receptor (beta chain) appears in the sequencing data of a study of blood T cell repertoires in COVID-19. The overall study: PBMCs, B-cell-depleted T cells, or T cells provided the cDNA or gDNA that made up the material.

Germline V lookup: CDR1 MDHEN, CDR2 SYDVKM. The CDR3 spans 14 residues. Trimming removed 5 bases from V and 4 bases from J; junction bases left unmatched: 2. Authors' data handling: Scientists estimated how many nucleated cells there were by amplifying reference gene primers. TCRdb's table, derived via immunoSEQ multiplex PCR, lists solely in-frame clones and lacks some. The V and J calls and the clone size are those of that table, but D and trimming were determined from the DNA. Of 130,000 or so clones in the sample, 85% to 90% were seen once. Sample: peripheral blood. This sequence joins TRBV28 and TRBJ1-2, with TRBD1 identical over 12 bases. This receptor was taken from a woman aged 55-69 years with acute or convalescent COVID-19. Written as DNA, the CDR3 is TGTGCCAGCAGTGGGACAGGGGGCGGCTATGGCTACACCTTC. As protein: CASSGTGGGYGYTF.